A single T cell receptor (beta chain) is shown here with its context. Its matching antigen is unknown. V lost 10 bases and J lost 2, with 18 bases in between. The CDR3 is 14 amino acids. CDR1 is LNHDA, CDR2 SQIVND, per germline (reference sequence). TCR beta CDR3 region amplification was performed from RNA transcripts. The TCR CDR3 was amplified in a first-round RT-PCR using the HTBI primer set. TCRdb redid the calling of the multiplex PCR reads with MiXCR, one entry per CDR3 protein. The table lists a few hundred thousand distinct CDR3 sequences, 16% of them singletons. The sample comes from a study of T cells in Graves' hyperthyroidism and ophthalmopathy. Study-level results: Ophthalmopathy and stable hyperthyroidism were separated by a 13 V-J model.

The TCR originated in a woman between 25 and 40 years old with Graves' ophthalmopathy. Sequenced: blood. V is TRBV19 and J is TRBJ2-7, with D tentatively TRBD2 (7 bases). CDR3 nucleotides: TGTGCCACCGGAGGGGGGGGATCACCCTACGAGCAGTACTTC. This translates into CATGGGGSPYEQYF.